Listed here is a single T cell receptor (beta chain). The V gene's germline CDR1 is MNHEY and CDR2 SMNVEV (reference sequence). The CDR3 runs 20 residues. Trimming removed 5 bases at V and 6 bases at J, with 31 bases between. With 60 Vbeta and 13 Jbeta primers, the PCR was carried out. Assay used: immunoSEQ multiplex PCR; TCRdb lists only in-frame clones, some missing. The sample includes 100,000 or so clones. This sample is drawn from a study of cytomegalovirus exposure and HLA in healthy donors. Material: PBMCs. This receptor was obtained from a man aged 50 or older in good health and CMV-seronegative. The V and J genes are TRBV27 and TRBJ2-2, with a weak D call TRBD2 (7 bases). The CDR3 DNA reads as TGTGCCAGCAGTCTGTATTCGAGGATTAGGGGGAGGGGAGGGCCCGGGGAGCTGTTTTTT. Translating gives CASSLYSRIRGRGGPGELFF.